A selection of T cell receptor beta chains follows, all from one sample in a study of spatial heterogeneity in lung cancer. TCRdb redid the calling of the 5' RACE reads with MiXCR, one entry per CDR3 protein. The sample has tens of thousands of distinct CDR3 sequences, around 6.7% seen once. The sequencing used PBMCs, collected at follow-up. The receptor set was obtained from a female donor with early-stage non-small cell lung cancer. CDR3s include the opening cysteine and the closing phenylalanine or tryptophan. D genes are given only for firm matches. Rows may omit the clone size; those that give it use once, few, many or a size class.

TRBD1	TRBJ2-1	15	many	TRBV6-5	TGTGCCAGCAGTTCAGACAGGGGAAGCTACAATGAGCAGTTCTTC	CASSSDRGSYNEQFF
NA	TRBJ1-4	14	NA	TRBV3-1	TGTGCCAGCACCCAGACAGTTTCTAATGAAAAACTGTTTTTT	CASTQTVSNEKLFF
NA	TRBJ1-5	16	few	TRBV7-2	TGTGCCAGCAGCCCCCGAGGGAGCCGGAGCAATCAGCCCCAGCATTTT	CASSPRGSRSNQPQHF
NA	TRBJ1-3	12	many	TRBV2	TGTGCCAGCAGCGCCCCTGGAAACACCATATATTTT	CASSAPGNTIYF
NA	TRBJ2-7	13	many	TRBV5-6	TGTGCCAGCAGCTGGGACGGACCCTACGAGCAGTACTTC	CASSWDGPYEQYF
TRBD1	TRBJ2-3	15	many	TRBV7-2	TGTGCCAGCAGCTTACGGGGCAGGGGGCCAGATACGCAGTATTTT	CASSLRGRGPDTQYF
NA	TRBJ2-7	12	few	TRBV20-1	TGCAGTGCTAATAAGGAAGGCTACGAGCAGTACTTC	CSANKEGYEQYF
NA	TRBJ2-7	15	many	TRBV5-1	TGCGCCAGCAGCCTAGGACTACCTGCCGGCTACGAGCAGTACTTC	CASSLGLPAGYEQYF
TRBD1	TRBJ1-1	14	few	TRBV20-1	TGCAGTGCTCGAGAACAGGGGAGGAACACTGAAGCTTTCTTT	CSAREQGRNTEAFF
NA	TRBJ2-1	15	few	TRBV7-9	TGTGCCAGCAGCTCCGGACAGCTATCCTACAATGAGCAGTTCTTC	CASSSGQLSYNEQFF
NA	TRBJ1-1	15	NA	TRBV6-1	TGTGCCAGCCCAGCGGGAGGTACGACGAACACTGAAGCTTTCTTT	CASPAGGTTNTEAFF
TRBD1	TRBJ1-2	15	many	TRBV20-1	TGCAGTGCTAGAGGGGTCGTGGGACAGGGTCGCGGCTACACCTTC	CSARGVVGQGRGYTF
NA	TRBJ1-4	13	NA	TRBV7-2	TGTGCCAGCAGCCCTACACCCAATGAAAAACTGTTTTTT	CASSPTPNEKLFF
NA	TRBJ2-1	15	many	TRBV5-1	TGCGCCAGCAGCTTCAGGGGTGAGGGTGGCAATGAGCAGTTCTTC	CASSFRGEGGNEQFF
NA	TRBJ2-3	12	many	TRBV12-3/TRBV12-4	TGTGCCAGCAGTCGACAGATGGATACGCAGTATTTT	CASSRQMDTQYF
NA	TRBJ1-4	13	NA	TRBV6-6	TGTGCCAGCAAGCAGGGTTCGGATGAAAAACTGTTTTTT	CASKQGSDEKLFF
NA	TRBJ2-7	13	few	TRBV29-1	TGCAGCGTCTCGGGCCAGGTCGACTACGAGCAGTACTTC	CSVSGQVDYEQYF
NA	TRBJ2-1	12	few	TRBV7-9	TGTGCCAGCAGCTTAGTAGCGACTGAGCAGTTCTTC	CASSLVATEQFF
NA	TRBJ2-7	15	many	TRBV20-1	TGCAGTGCTCTCTCCCGGACACGGGGCTCCTACGAGCAGTACTTC	CSALSRTRGSYEQYF
NA	TRBJ2-3	15	many	TRBV15	TGTGCCACCAGCAGCCAGGGAAGAGGGACAGATACGCAGTATTTT	CATSSQGRGTDTQYF
NA	TRBJ2-2	15	few	TRBV27	TGTGCCAGCGGATACGGGACGGGTAACACCGGGGAGCTGTTTTTT	CASGYGTGNTGELFF
NA	TRBJ2-1	11	few	TRBV10-2	TGCGCCACCCAAAGGGGGGTTGAGCAGTTCTTC	CATQRGVEQFF
NA	TRBJ2-1	15	NA	TRBV7-2	TGTGCCAGCAGCCCCGGACTGGCTTCCTACAATGAGCAGTTCTTC	CASSPGLASYNEQFF
TRBD2	TRBJ2-1	17	few	TRBV4-1	TGCGCCAGCAGCCAACGCTATGGGCTAGCGGGGGGTGATGAGCAGTTCTTC	CASSQRYGLAGGDEQFF
NA	TRBJ2-3	12	few	TRBV10-3	TGTGCCATCAGTGAGGCCGTTGGTACGCAGTATTTT	CAISEAVGTQYF
NA	TRBJ2-7	14	NA	TRBV5-5	TGTGCCAGCAGCTGGCTAGCAGGGGCCTACGAGCAGTACTTC	CASSWLAGAYEQYF
NA	TRBJ1-5	15	many	TRBV7-8	TGTGCCAGCAGCTTAGAGACCGTCGGCCCCGTGGCCCAGCATTTT	CASSLETVGPVAQHF
NA	TRBJ2-1	13	few	TRBV19	TGTGCCAGTAGCAGAGGCTCCTACAATGAGCAGTTCTTC	CASSRGSYNEQFF
NA	TRBJ1-6	15	few	TRBV15	TGTGCCACCAGCAGAGACCCCCCGTTTGGGTCACCCCTCCACTTT	CATSRDPPFGSPLHF
NA	TRBJ1-5	14	many	TRBV4-2	TGTGCCAGCAGCCAAGATGGGGGGGTTCAGCCCCAGCATTTT	CASSQDGGVQPQHF
NA	TRBJ1-2	15	medium-sized	TRBV29-1	TGCAGCGTTGTTGGGGCCAAGAATTCTAACTATGGCTACACCTTC	CSVVGAKNSNYGYTF
NA	TRBJ2-4	17	few	TRBV12-3/TRBV12-4	TGTGCCAGCAGTCCCCGGACATCTACACTAGCCAAAAACATTCAGTACTTC	CASSPRTSTLAKNIQYF
NA	TRBJ1-5	15	NA	TRBV7-2	TGTGCCAGCAGTTTCCTGAGTGGGTTAGATCAGCCCCAGCATTTT	CASSFLSGLDQPQHF
TRBD2	TRBJ2-3	16	many	TRBV7-2	TGTGCCAGCAGCCCCTTCCGGGGGGGAAGCACAGATACGCAGTATTTT	CASSPFRGGSTDTQYF
NA	TRBJ2-7	14	few	TRBV20-1	TGCAGTGCTAGTCGGCAGGGTTATGCCTACGAGCAGTACTTC	CSASRQGYAYEQYF
NA	TRBJ1-1	13	NA	TRBV12-3/TRBV12-4	TGTGCCAGCAGCCAAAACGAGGGAACTGAAGCTTTCTTT	CASSQNEGTEAFF
NA	TRBJ2-3	14	few	TRBV15	TGTGCCACCAGCAGAGGCGGGGCCACAGATACGCAGTATTTT	CATSRGGATDTQYF
NA	TRBJ2-7	13	few	TRBV20-1	TGCAGTGCCCCTATATTTAGCTCCTACGAGCAGTACTTC	CSAPIFSSYEQYF
TRBD2	TRBJ2-1	15	few	TRBV7-2	TGTGCCAGCAGTCGCCGACTAGCGGGGCACAATGAGCAGTTCTTC	CASSRRLAGHNEQFF
TRBD1	TRBJ1-1	17	many	TRBV6-6	TGTGCCAGCAGACTACCGGGACAGGGTTTTATGAACACTGAAGCTTTCTTT	CASRLPGQGFMNTEAFF
NA	TRBJ1-1	13	NA	TRBV29-1	TGCAGCGTTAAGGACCTTGGGAACACTGAAGCTTTCTTT	CSVKDLGNTEAFF
NA	TRBJ1-2	15	NA	TRBV20-1	TGCAGTGCTAGTTTAACAGGAGGCGGTAACTATGGCTACACCTTC	CSASLTGGGNYGYTF
TRBD1	TRBJ1-1	13	NA	TRBV20-1	TGCAGTGCTAGGGACAGGGAGTACACTGAAGCTTTCTTT	CSARDREYTEAFF
NA	TRBJ2-7	15	NA	TRBV7-9	TGTGCCAGCAGCTTTGGGGAACGTCCCCCCTACGAGCAGTACTTC	CASSFGERPPYEQYF
NA	TRBJ2-5	15	many	TRBV3-1	TGTGCCAGCAGCCAAGTGCAGAGGGGGGAAGAGACCCAGTACTTC	CASSQVQRGEETQYF
NA	TRBJ2-3	17	NA	TRBV5-6	TGTGCCAGCACCAATACCTGGGTCAGTGCTAGCACAGATACGCAGTATTTT	CASTNTWVSASTDTQYF
NA	TRBJ2-6	16	few	TRBV18	TGTGCCAGCTCAGTCAGCGTATCCCCCGGGGCCAACGTCCTGACTTTC	CASSVSVSPGANVLTF
NA	TRBJ2-5	13	many	TRBV7-2	TGTGCCAGCAGCCTAGGGGTCCAAGAGACCCAGTACTTC	CASSLGVQETQYF
NA	TRBJ1-1	14	many	TRBV20-1	TGCAGTGCTAGAGATGCCCTCTGGGGGACTGAAGCTTTCTTT	CSARDALWGTEAFF
TRBD1	TRBJ1-2	13	NA	TRBV13	TGTGCCAGCAGCTCTGGGACAGCTTATGGCTACACCTTC	CASSSGTAYGYTF
NA	TRBJ1-6	14	many	TRBV30	TGTGCCTGGAGACCGGGGGGACATAATTCACCCCTCCACTTT	CAWRPGGHNSPLHF
TRBD1	TRBJ2-1	15	many	TRBV7-2	TGTGCCAGCAGCTCCCCGGGACAGGGGTACAATGAGCAGTTCTTC	CASSSPGQGYNEQFF
NA	TRBJ1-2	17	many	TRBV11-2	TGTGCCAGCAGCCCGATGATGGCAGCCTCCGGGAACTATGGCTACACCTTC	CASSPMMAASGNYGYTF
TRBD2	TRBJ2-3	16	NA	TRBV28	TGTGCCAGCAGTTTAAGTTCCGGCGGGGGGGCGGATACGCAGTATTTT	CASSLSSGGGADTQYF
NA	TRBJ1-2	12	many	TRBV10-3	TGTGCTATAACGGACAATAAACGGCTGAACACCTTC	CAITDNKRLNTF